The 26 T cell receptor beta chains given below trace back to one sample, sequenced in a study of blood T cell repertoires in COVID-19. Using immunoSEQ multiplex PCR, the repertoire was profiled, and TCRdb retains in-frame clones only, with some absent. Among some 220,000 clones listed, 80% to 90% were seen once. Source material: PBMCs or T cells enriched from blood (not recorded which). These receptors all come from a woman between 18 and 29 years old in a cohort exposed to, infected with or recovered from COVID-19 (not recorded which).

The chain employs TRBV18 and TRBJ2-7, with TRBD2 identical over 9 bases. The CDR3 is made up of 17 amino acids. Germline loops: CDR1 KGHSH, CDR2 LQKENI. Losses at the gene ends were 0 bases for V and 1 base for J; bases not matched to a gene: 7. CDR3 bases: TGTGCCAGCTCACCACCGTTCCCGCGGGGGGGGTCCTACGAGCAGTACTTC. It yields the protein CASSPPFPRGGSYEQYF.

The chain combines TRBV5-1 with TRBJ2-1, with 8 nucleotides matching TRBD1. Germline-derived CDR1 and CDR2 are SGHRS and YFSETQ. J gave up 9 bases and V 4 bases, and 15 bases lay outside the gene matches. CDR3 length equals 16 residues. The CDR3 reads CASSMNTGTGGSEQFF. The CDR3 coding sequence is TGCGCCAGCAGCATGAACACCGGGACAGGAGGGAGTGAGCAGTTCTTC.

The chain joins TRBV10-3 to TRBJ2-7, with D perhaps matching TRBD2 (7 bases). V lost 4 bases and J 2 bases, leaving 18 bases between the germline ends. The CDR3 runs to 16 residues. Germline assignment: CDR1 ENHRY and CDR2 SYGVKD. CDR3 protein: CAISVWGLADTYEQYF. For the CDR3, the DNA is TGTGCCATCAGTGTCTGGGGGCTAGCGGACACCTACGAGCAGTACTTC.

V and J are TRBV2 and TRBJ2-4; D might be TRBD1 (6 bases). Looked up from germline, CDR1 is SNHLY and CDR2 is FYNNEI. This CDR3 region has 14 residues. The V end lost 2 bases, the J end lost 6 bases, and 11 bases lay between the germline ends. The chain's CDR3 is CASSESRGGNIQYF. The CDR3 DNA is TGTGCCAGCAGTGAATCCAGGGGTGGAAACATTCAGTACTTC.

The V gene is TRBV7-3, the J gene TRBJ2-1; D not resolved. The CDR3 runs 13 residues. The germline V and J ends were trimmed by 5 bases and 5 bases, with 10 bases remaining between them. CDR1 and CDR2 (germline): SGHTA, FQGTGA. CDR3 in amino acids: CASSPPGNNEQFF. For the CDR3, the DNA is TGTGCCAGCAGCCCCCCCGGTAACAATGAGCAGTTCTTC.

This chain connects TRBV14 to TRBJ2-7, with a tentative D call TRBD2 (6 bases). Trimming stripped 4 bases from V and 3 bases from J, with 13 bases between. The CDR3 has 14 amino acids. Germline assignment: CDR1 SGHDN and CDR2 FVKESK. This chain's CDR3 is CASSRLLEGYEQYF. The CDR3, as DNA: TGTGCCAGCAGCCGACTTCTGGAGGGCTACGAGCAGTACTTC.

This clone has a handful of counts. This rearrangement joins TRBV5-1 to TRBJ2-3; 7 bases map to TRBD2. The junction had 6 bases not matched to a gene; V was cut back by 7 bases and J by 1 base. The CDR3 consists of 14 residues. Germline values: CDR1 SGHRS, CDR2 YFSETQ. The CDR3 DNA follows: TGCGCCAGCTCCGGACTAGGCGGCACAGATACGCAGTATTTT. Its protein product is CASSGLGGTDTQYF.

The genes are TRBV27 and TRBJ2-3; 9 bases fit TRBD1. In germline, CDR1 is MNHEY, CDR2 SMNVEV (reference sequence). V lost 6 bases and J lost 4; bases outside the gene matches: 8. The CDR3 covers 15 residues. CDR3 in DNA: TGTGCCAGCAGATCTGGACAGGGGTACGCAGATACGCAGTATTTT. This sequence encodes CASRSGQGYADTQYF.

J is TRBJ2-3 and V is TRBV11-2; 8 bases match TRBD1. Germline lookup yields CDR1 SGHAT and CDR2 FQNNGV. This CDR3 contains 13 residues. Trimming cost V 5 bases and J 6 bases; bases outside gene matches: 4. The DNA of the CDR3 is TGTGCCAGCAGCCGGACAGGGCAGGATACGCAGTATTTT. Protein product: CASSRTGQDTQYF.

This clone was picked up one time. The chain joins TRBV14 to TRBJ1-1; D not certain. Germline CDR1 and CDR2: SGHDN and FVKESK. The CDR3 runs to 11 residues. Trimming took off 3 bases at V and 8 bases at J, with 7 bases between the two ends. The CDR3 DNA reads TGTGCCAGCAGCCAGAGCCCGGAAGCTTTCTTT. It yields the protein CASSQSPEAFF.

The chain uses TRBV4-1 and TRBJ2-7, with TRBD2 matching over 11 bases. Germline lookup yields CDR1 MGHRA and CDR2 YSYEKL. The CDR3 has 16 residues. The trim removed 4 bases at V and 2 bases at J, leaving 7 bases unmatched. For the CDR3, the DNA is TGCGCCAGCAGCCTTAGCGGGAGGGCGATACCCTACGAGCAGTACTTC. This encodes CASSLSGRAIPYEQYF.

V and J are TRBV5-4 and TRBJ2-3; D is unclear. Deletions cut 4 bases from V and 2 bases from J, with 5 bases between. Germline V gene sequence: CDR1 SGHNT, CDR2 YYREEE (reference sequence). This CDR3 comprises 12 residues. CDR3 coding DNA: TGTGCCAGCAGCCTCCCCACAGATACGCAGTATTTT. This codes for CASSLPTDTQYF. Looking up the rest from reference TRBV5-4 and TRBJ2-3 gives the full variable domain: ETGVTQSPTHLIKTRGQQVTLRCSSQSGHNTVSWYQQALGQGPQFIFQYYREEENGRGNFPPRFSGLQFPNYSSELNVNALELDDSALYLCASSLPTDTQYFGPGTRLTVL.

The chain combines TRBV5-4 with TRBJ1-1; 7 bases are a match to TRBD1. Germline assignment: CDR1 SGHNT and CDR2 YYREEE (reference sequence). The CDR3 runs to 14 residues. V lost 3 bases to trimming and J lost 3 bases; unmatched junction nucleotides: 5. The CDR3 DNA sequence: TGTGCCAGCAGCTATGAGACAGGGTACACTGAAGCTTTCTTT. It codes for CASSYETGYTEAFF.

The chain has TRBV5-1 and TRBJ1-4; 7 nucleotides match TRBD1. The V gene end was trimmed by 4 bases and the J gene end by 3 bases; junction bases not matched to a gene: 6. Germline V gives CDR1 SGHRS, CDR2 YFSETQ. This CDR3 spans 15 amino acids. The CDR3 is CASSLTGEANEKLFF. DNA of the CDR3: TGCGCCAGCAGCCTTACAGGGGAGGCTAATGAAAAACTGTTTTTT.

Notes on this clone: One end of the junction varies from germline; a read error may be responsible. J is TRBJ1-4 and V is TRBV11-2; maybe TRBD1 (5 bases). CDR3 size: 16 residues. Germline V lookup: CDR1 SGHAT, CDR2 FQNNGV. CDR3 sequence reads: CASSSPSGLANEKLFF. The DNA of the CDR3 is TGTGCCAGTAGCTCCCCTTCAGGGTTGGCTAATGAAAAACTGTTTTTT.

V is TRBV18 and J is TRBJ1-5; D is undetermined. This CDR3 is built from 17 residues. V gave up 2 bases and J gave up 1 base, with 15 bases separating them. Germline CDR1 KGHSH, CDR2 LQKENI. CDR3 sequence: CASSPYNSFESNQPQHF. CDR3 nucleotides: TGTGCCAGCTCACCATACAACAGTTTTGAGAGCAATCAGCCCCAGCATTTT. The whole variable domain, remainder taken from reference TRBV18 and TRBJ1-5, is NAGVMQNPRHLVRRRGQEARLRCSPMKGHSHVYWYRQLPEEGLKFMVYLQKENIIDESGMPKERFSAEFPKEGPSILRIQQVVRGDSAAYFCASSPYNSFESNQPQHFGDGTRLSIL.

The rearrangement joins TRBV4-2 to TRBJ1-3; D gene ambiguous. Germline V gives CDR1 LGHNA, CDR2 YNFKEQ. This CDR3 region has 13 residues. Trimming removed 0 bases from V and 7 bases from J, with 7 bases in between. The DNA of the CDR3 is TGTGCCAGCAGCCAAGATCGGGAGAACACCATATATTTT. Its translation: CASSQDRENTIYF.

The chain recombines TRBV27 with TRBJ1-4, with 7 bases identical to TRBD1. The length of the CDR3 is 14 residues. V dropped 6 bases and J dropped 7; count of bases not matched to a gene: 8. The V gene's germline CDR1 is MNHEY and CDR2 SMNVEV (reference sequence). CDR3 amino acids: CASRKTGFGEKLFF. The CDR3 coding sequence is TGTGCCAGCAGAAAGACAGGGTTTGGTGAAAAACTGTTTTTT.

The J gene is TRBJ2-2, the V gene TRBV9; 7 bases match TRBD2. Trimming removed 3 bases from V and 0 bases from J; junction bases left unmatched: 5. The CDR3 contains 16 residues. Germline V CDR1 and CDR2: SGDLS, YYNGEE. The CDR3 loop is CASSAAGLPNTGELFF. The CDR3 coding sequence is TGTGCCAGCAGCGCAGCGGGACTACCGAACACCGGGGAGCTGTTTTTT. The variable domain in full, completed from reference TRBV9 and TRBJ2-2, reads DSGVTQTPKHLITATGQRVTLRCSPRSGDLSVYWYQQSLDQGLQFLIQYYNGEERAKGNILERFSAQQFPDLHSELNLSSLELGDSALYFCASSAAGLPNTGELFFGEGSRLTVL.

J is TRBJ1-1 and V is TRBV9; D remains ambiguous. V shed 3 bases and J shed 4 bases, with 13 bases lying between them. This CDR3 region has 14 residues. Germline CDR1 is SGDLS and CDR2 is YYNGEE. CDR3 sequence: CASSAFPGLTEAFF. For the CDR3, the DNA is TGTGCCAGCAGCGCCTTCCCAGGACTCACTGAAGCTTTCTTT.

The rearrangement uses TRBV7-3 and TRBJ2-1, with 11 bases aligning to TRBD2. There are 15 residues in the CDR3. V was pared by 2 bases and J by 6 bases, with 3 bases of the junction left unmatched. Germline V gene data show CDR1 as SGHTA and CDR2 as FQGTGA. CDR3 in amino acids: CASSLLTSGSNEQFF. The DNA of the CDR3 is TGTGCCAGCAGCTTACTAACTAGCGGGAGCAATGAGCAGTTCTTC.

V and J are TRBV6-5 and TRBJ2-7; a possible D gene is TRBD2 (6 bases). In germline, CDR1 is MNHEY, CDR2 SVGAGI. Trimming removed 5 bases at V and 2 bases at J, with 16 bases between. This CDR3 spans 15 amino acids. The CDR3 here is CASSTPPGVPYEQYF. The CDR3 region has the DNA TGTGCCAGCAGTACCCCCCCGGGGGTCCCCTACGAGCAGTACTTC.

This chain joins TRBV3-1 (or the pseudogene TRBV3-2) and TRBJ2-5; D might be TRBD2 (5 bases). V gave up 1 base and J gave up 5 bases, with 8 bases separating them. Germline CDR1 and CDR2: LGHDT and YNNKEL (reference sequence). The CDR3 is 13 residues long. This CDR3 is CASSQGLAETQYF. The CDR3 DNA reads as TGTGCCAGCAGCCAAGGTCTAGCTGAGACCCAGTACTTC.

The chain joins TRBV10-3 to TRBJ2-2; the match to TRBD2 covers 9 bases. The CDR3 is made up of 16 amino acids. J lost 2 bases, V lost 4 bases, and 5 bases had no gene match. Germline values: CDR1 ENHRY, CDR2 SYGVKD. The CDR3 loop is CAISAMGLANTGELFF. CDR3 bases: TGTGCCATCAGTGCAATGGGACTAGCTAACACCGGGGAGCTGTTTTTT.

This chain connects TRBV28 to TRBJ1-2; D perhaps matches TRBD1 (6 bases). V was shortened by 4 bases and J by 3 bases, with 12 bases between the two germline ends. This CDR3 comprises 14 residues. CDR1 and CDR2 (germline): MDHEN, SYDVKM. CDR3 bases: TGTGCCAGCAGTTCTCAGGGGCCCGACTATGGCTACACCTTC. The encoded protein is CASSSQGPDYGYTF.

The rearrangement uses TRBV18 and TRBJ2-5, with a weak D call TRBD2 (6 bases). Trimming cost V 3 bases and J 5 bases, with 16 bases left between them. The CDR3 loop spans 15 amino acids. Germline assignment: CDR1 KGHSH and CDR2 LQKENI. CDR3 DNA: TGTGCCAGCTCACCTCCGGGACTTTCAAGGGAGACCCAGTACTTC. This sequence encodes CASSPPGLSRETQYF. The full variable domain, in which reference TRBV18 and TRBJ2-5 provide the parts outside the CDR3, is NAGVMQNPRHLVRRRGQEARLRCSPMKGHSHVYWYRQLPEEGLKFMVYLQKENIIDESGMPKERFSAEFPKEGPSILRIQQVVRGDSAAYFCASSPPGLSRETQYFGPGTRLLVL.